The entry that follows covers one TCR beta chain sequence. The target of this receptor is not known. The sample holds no much larger clone one base away, and base qualities are not on file. The trial excluded patients who had a history of autoimmune disease or were on systemic immunosuppression. Peripheral blood for TCR sequencing was collected from all dose cohorts at baseline, on cycle 4 day 1, and on cycle 7 day 1. Samples came from an open-label, multicenter, first-in-human phase I dose-escalation trial of ivuxolimab. Adults with locally advanced or metastatic melanoma, renal cell, hepatocellular, or head and neck squamous cell carcinoma were enrolled in the trial. Before TCR sequencing, CD4+ and CD8+ T cells were separately sorted from peripheral blood. The data originate from a study of OX40 agonist ivuxolimab in advanced cancers. About the full investigation: The costimulatory receptor OX40 (CD134) was targeted by ivuxolimab, a fully human IgG2 agonistic monoclonal antibody. Among the roughly 50 dose-escalation patients, 19 had hepatocellular carcinoma, approximately 15 melanoma, 9 renal cell carcinoma and 9 head and neck cancer. The point of sequencing TCRbeta in the periphery was to test whether ivuxolimab changed TCR sequence diversity and drove clonal T-cell expansion. Prior anti-PD-1, anti-PD-L1 or anti-CTLA-4 therapy was permitted, and approximately 41% of dose-escalation patients had received checkpoint inhibitors. In the dose-escalation cohort, 82.7% of patients were male, and the mean age was roughly 60 years, with a range of roughly 20 to 79. Intravenous ivuxolimab was administered to patients every 2 weeks at six dose levels: 0.01, 0.1, 0.3, 1.5, 3 and 10 mg/kg. The paper covers the monotherapy dose-escalation part of the phase I ivuxolimab trial, which included N of about 56 patients. Partial responses occurred in three dose-escalation patients: two with cutaneous melanoma and one with hepatocellular carcinoma. What the study reported, not specific to this receptor: Partial responders in the 0.1-3.0 mg/kg groups had among the lowest normalized peripheral clonal expansion, especially among CD8+ T cells. At doses of 0.1 to 3.0 mg/kg, clonal expansion of both CD4+ and CD8+ T cells in blood was seen between baseline and week 6. Low levels of normalized T-cell clonal expansion were also seen in some patients who did not respond. After ivuxolimab, expanded clones were on average more numerous among CD8+ T cells than among CD4+ T cells. The antigen specificity of the clonally expanded peripheral T cells was not determined.

To sequence the TCRbeta CDR3 region, genomic DNA was isolated from the sorted cells. TCRbeta CDR3 regions were sequenced using the immunoSEQ Assay. In TCRdb, the immuneACCESS table is reduced to in-frame sequences with V and J assigned. These tables do not hold every clone; where another copy was compared, an unresolved V gene accounts for under half, and the others remain unexplained. This sample holds 45,000 to 60,000 clones; approximately 71% were observed only once. The top ten hold roughly 3% of the sample. V is reduced by 3 bases and J by 3 bases, leaving a spacing of 12 bases between them. The CDR3, from cysteine to phenylalanine, totals 14 residues. The entry retains the CDR3 DNA only, 42 bases that are in frame from base 1. Reading the germline V gene (reference sequence) gives CDR1 LNHDA and CDR2 SQIVND.

This sequence uses TRBV19 and TRBJ2-7; possibly the D gene is TRBD1, per 6 matching bases. The receptor comes from an adult with an advanced solid tumor such as melanoma, head and neck, liver or kidney cancer. The sequenced sample was CD4+ or CD8+ T cells sorted from blood, obtained in a trial of the OX40 agonist ivuxolimab. The DNA reads as follows: TGTGCCAGTAGTATGTCAGGGGCTGGCTACGAGCAGTACTTC. Its coded protein is CASSMSGAGYEQYF.